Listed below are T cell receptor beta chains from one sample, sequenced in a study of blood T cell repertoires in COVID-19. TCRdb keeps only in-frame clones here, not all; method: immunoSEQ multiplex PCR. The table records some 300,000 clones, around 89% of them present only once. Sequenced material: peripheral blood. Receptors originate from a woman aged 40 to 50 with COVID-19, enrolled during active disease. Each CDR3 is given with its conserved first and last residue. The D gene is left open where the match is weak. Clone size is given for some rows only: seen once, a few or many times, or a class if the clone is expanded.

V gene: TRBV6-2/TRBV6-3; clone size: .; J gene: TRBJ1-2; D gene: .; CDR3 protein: CASSSPGGASYGYTF; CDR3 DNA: TGTGCCAGCAGTTCCCCGGGAGGGGCTAGCTATGGCTACACCTTC
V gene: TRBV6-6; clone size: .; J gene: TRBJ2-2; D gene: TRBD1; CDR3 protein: CASSSTGGGIPGELFF; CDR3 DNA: TGTGCCAGCAGTTCCACAGGGGGCGGAATACCCGGGGAGCTGTTTTTT
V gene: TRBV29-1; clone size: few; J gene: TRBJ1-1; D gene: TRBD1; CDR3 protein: CSVEGGTGEGRTEAFF; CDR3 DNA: TGCAGCGTTGAAGGGGGGACAGGGGAAGGAAGGACTGAAGCTTTCTTT
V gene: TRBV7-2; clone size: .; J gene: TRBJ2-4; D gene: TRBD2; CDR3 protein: CASSLAGALAGDFGKNIQYF; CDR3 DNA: TGTGCCAGCAGCTTAGCGGGGGCACTAGCGGGAGACTTTGGCAAAAACATTCAGTACTTC
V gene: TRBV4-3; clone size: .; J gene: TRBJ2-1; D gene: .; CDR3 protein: CASSQILREKQFF; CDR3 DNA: TGCGCCAGCAGCCAAATCTTACGGGAAAAGCAGTTCTTC
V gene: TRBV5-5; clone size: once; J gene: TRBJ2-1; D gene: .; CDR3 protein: CASSLAGPSEQFF; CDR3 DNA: TGTGCCAGCAGCTTGGCCGGTCCGAGTGAGCAGTTCTTC
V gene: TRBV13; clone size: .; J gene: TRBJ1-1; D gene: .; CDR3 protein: CASSLFKGLNTEAFF; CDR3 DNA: TGTGCCAGCAGCTTATTCAAGGGACTAAACACTGAAGCTTTCTTT
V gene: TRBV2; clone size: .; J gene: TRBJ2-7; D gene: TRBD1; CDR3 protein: CATAPGTGPYEQYF; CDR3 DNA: TGTGCCACGGCGCCGGGGACAGGACCCTACGAGCAGTACTTC
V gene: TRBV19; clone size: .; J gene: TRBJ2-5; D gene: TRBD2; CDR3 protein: CASSPGTSGSPQYF; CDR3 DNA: TGTGCCAGTAGTCCTGGGACTAGCGGGAGCCCCCAGTACTTC
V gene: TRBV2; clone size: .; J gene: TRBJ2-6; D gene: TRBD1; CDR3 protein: CASKGQGSSGANVLTF; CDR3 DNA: TGTGCCAGCAAGGGACAGGGAAGCTCTGGGGCCAACGTCCTGACTTTC
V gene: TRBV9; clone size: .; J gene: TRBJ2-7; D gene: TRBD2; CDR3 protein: CASSPHVTSGSSYEQYF; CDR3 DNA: TGTGCCAGCAGCCCGCACGTGACTAGCGGAAGCTCCTACGAGCAGTACTTC
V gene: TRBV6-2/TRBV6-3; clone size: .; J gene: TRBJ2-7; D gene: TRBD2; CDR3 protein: CASSYPGLPYEQYF; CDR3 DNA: TGTGCCAGCAGTTACCCGGGACTACCCTACGAGCAGTACTTC
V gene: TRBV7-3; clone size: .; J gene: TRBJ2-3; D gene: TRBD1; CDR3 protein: CASSPGQGSLTDTQYF; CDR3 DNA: TGTGCCAGCAGCCCCGGACAGGGGAGTTTGACAGATACGCAGTATTTT
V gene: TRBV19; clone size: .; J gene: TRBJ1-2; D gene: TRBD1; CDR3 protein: CASSTRTGFNYGYTF; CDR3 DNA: TGTGCCAGTAGTACCCGGACAGGGTTTAACTATGGCTACACCTTC
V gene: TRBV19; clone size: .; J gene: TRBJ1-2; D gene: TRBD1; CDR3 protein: CASSTLPIPQGANYGYTF; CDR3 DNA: TGTGCCAGTAGTACATTACCTATTCCACAGGGGGCGAACTATGGCTACACCTTC
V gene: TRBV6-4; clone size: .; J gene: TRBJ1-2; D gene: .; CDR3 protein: CASSAGFGGGYTF; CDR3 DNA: TGTGCCAGCAGTGCAGGGTTCGGGGGAGGCTACACCTTC
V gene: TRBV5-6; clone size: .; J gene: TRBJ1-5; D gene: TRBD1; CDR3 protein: CASSLAGTANQHF; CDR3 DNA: TGTGCCAGCAGCTTGGCCGGGACAGCCAACCAGCATTTT
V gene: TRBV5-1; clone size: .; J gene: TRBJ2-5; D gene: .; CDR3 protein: CASSLELALPTETQYF; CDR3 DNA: TGCGCCAGCAGCTTGGAATTGGCCCTCCCCACAGAGACCCAGTACTTC
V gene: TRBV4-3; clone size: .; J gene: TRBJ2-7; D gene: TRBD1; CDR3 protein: CASSQGTGYEQYF; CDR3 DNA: TGCGCCAGCAGCCAAGGGACAGGCTACGAGCAGTACTTC
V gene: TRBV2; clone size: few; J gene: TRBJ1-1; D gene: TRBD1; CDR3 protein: CASSAGGNTEAFF; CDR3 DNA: TGTGCCAGCAGTGCAGGGGGGAACACTGAAGCTTTCTTT
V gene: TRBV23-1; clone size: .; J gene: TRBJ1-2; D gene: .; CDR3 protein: CASTSAPDGEHLNYGYTF; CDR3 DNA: TGCGCCAGCACCTCCGCTCCTGACGGAGAACACCTTAACTATGGCTACACCTTC
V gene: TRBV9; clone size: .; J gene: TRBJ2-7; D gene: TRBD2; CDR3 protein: CASSVGGTTYEQYF; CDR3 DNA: TGTGCCAGCAGCGTAGGCGGGACTACATACGAGCAGTACTTC
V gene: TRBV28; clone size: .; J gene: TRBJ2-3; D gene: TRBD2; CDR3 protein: CASSPGGGVPDTQYF; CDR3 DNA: TGTGCCAGCAGCCCGGGCGGGGGTGTCCCAGATACGCAGTATTTT
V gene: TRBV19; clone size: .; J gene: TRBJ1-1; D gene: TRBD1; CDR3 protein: CASSIGTGRHTEAFF; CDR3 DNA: TGTGCCAGTAGTATAGGGACAGGTCGTCACACTGAAGCTTTCTTT
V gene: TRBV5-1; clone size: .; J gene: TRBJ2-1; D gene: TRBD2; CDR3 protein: CASSFTGGPGNEQFF; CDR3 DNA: TGCGCCAGCAGCTTTACGGGAGGGCCGGGCAATGAGCAGTTCTTC
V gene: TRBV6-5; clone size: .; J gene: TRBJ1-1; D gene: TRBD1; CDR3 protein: CAILRTGVNTEAFF; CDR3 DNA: TGTGCCATCTTGCGGACAGGGGTGAACACTGAAGCTTTCTTT
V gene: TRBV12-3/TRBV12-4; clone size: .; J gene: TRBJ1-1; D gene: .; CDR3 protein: CASSRTDEAFF; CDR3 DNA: TGTGCCAGCAGTCGGACAGATGAAGCTTTCTTT
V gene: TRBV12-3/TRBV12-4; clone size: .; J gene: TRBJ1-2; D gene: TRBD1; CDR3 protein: CASKTGRNYGYTF; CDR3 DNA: TGTGCCAGCAAGACAGGGAGGAACTATGGCTACACCTTC
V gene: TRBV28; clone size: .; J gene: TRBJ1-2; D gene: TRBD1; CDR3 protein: CASSFGDRGNYGYTF; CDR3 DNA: TGTGCCAGCAGTTTTGGGGACAGGGGAAACTATGGCTACACCTTC
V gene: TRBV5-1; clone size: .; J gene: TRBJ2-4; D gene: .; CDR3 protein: CASSWGGGELAKNIQYF; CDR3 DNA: TGCGCCAGCAGCTGGGGCGGGGGCGAGTTAGCCAAAAACATTCAGTACTTC
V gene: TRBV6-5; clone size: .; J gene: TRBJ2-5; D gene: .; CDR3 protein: CASSYSPSTRGTQYF; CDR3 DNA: TGTGCCAGCAGTTACTCCCCCTCAACTAGAGGAACCCAGTACTTC
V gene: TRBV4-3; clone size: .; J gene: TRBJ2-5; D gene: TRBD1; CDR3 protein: CASSQNPDRGWEETQYF; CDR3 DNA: TGCGCCAGCAGCCAAAACCCGGACAGGGGCTGGGAAGAGACCCAGTACTTC
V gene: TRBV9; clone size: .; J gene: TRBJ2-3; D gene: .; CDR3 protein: CASSPQAETDTQYF; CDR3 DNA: TGTGCCAGCAGCCCACAAGCGGAGACAGATACGCAGTATTTT
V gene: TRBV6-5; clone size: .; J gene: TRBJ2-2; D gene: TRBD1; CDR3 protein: CASGQGWRTGELFF; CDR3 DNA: TGTGCCAGCGGACAGGGATGGCGCACCGGGGAGCTGTTTTTT
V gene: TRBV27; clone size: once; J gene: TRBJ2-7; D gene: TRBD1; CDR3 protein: CASRSRDRGPYEQYF; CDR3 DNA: TGTGCCAGCAGAAGCCGGGACAGGGGGCCCTACGAGCAGTACTTC
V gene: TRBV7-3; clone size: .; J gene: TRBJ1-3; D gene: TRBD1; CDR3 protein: CASSLMGQGSGNTIYF; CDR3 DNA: TGTGCCAGCAGCTTAATGGGACAGGGGTCTGGAAACACCATATATTTT
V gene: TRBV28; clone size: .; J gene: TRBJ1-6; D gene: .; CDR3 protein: CASNPAGQFSPLHF; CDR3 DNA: TGTGCCAGCAATCCCGCAGGGCAATTTTCACCCCTCCACTTT
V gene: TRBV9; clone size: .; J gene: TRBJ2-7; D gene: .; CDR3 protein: CASSPNRTPYEQYF; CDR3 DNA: TGTGCCAGCAGCCCCAATCGGACACCGTACGAGCAGTACTTC
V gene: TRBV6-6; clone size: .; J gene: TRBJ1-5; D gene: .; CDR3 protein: CASSYPQGNQPQHF; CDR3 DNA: TGTGCCAGCAGTTACCCCCAGGGGAATCAGCCCCAGCATTTT
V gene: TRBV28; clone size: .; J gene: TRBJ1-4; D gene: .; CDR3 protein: CASSPPRDNDEKLFF; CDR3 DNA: TGTGCCAGCAGTCCCCCCCGGGATAATGATGAAAAACTGTTTTTT
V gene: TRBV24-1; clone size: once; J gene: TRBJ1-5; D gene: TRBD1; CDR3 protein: CATSDRTGSGQPQHF; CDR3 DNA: TGTGCCACCAGTGACCGGACAGGGTCGGGTCAGCCCCAGCATTTT